Presented here are 10 T cell receptor beta chains from one specimen sequenced in a study of beta chain features in type 1 diabetes. The study, taken as a whole, reports: For Type 1 diabetes patients, all four CD4+ subsets carried TCRB CDR3s that were moderately but significantly shorter.

All of the isolated RNA was reverse transcribed, so expressed TCRB transcripts were sequenced. Produced via immunoSEQ multiplex PCR; TCRdb's table is partial and in-frame only. This table holds 200,000 to 300,000 clones, 11% found once. These TCRs are of unknown antigen specificity. The sequenced sample consisted of naive CD4+ T cells from blood. These receptors all come from a man aged 30 to 45 with type 1 diabetes.

The V gene is TRBV20-1, the J gene TRBJ1-2; D is uncertain. Between the trimmed V and J ends, which lost 1 base and 6 bases, there was a span of 6 bases. In germline, CDR1 is DFQATT, CDR2 SNEGSKA (reference sequence). The CDR3 is 11 residues long. CDR3 protein: CSARVQNGYTF. CDR3 in DNA: TGCAGTGCTAGAGTTCAAAATGGCTACACCTTC.

The genes are TRBV5-1 and TRBJ2-7, with D possibly TRBD1 on 6 matching bases. The V gene lost 4 bases and the J gene lost 9 bases, with 17 bases spanning the gap. Germline lookup yields CDR1 SGHRS and CDR2 YFSETQ. CDR3 length: 13 amino acids. CDR3 nucleotides: TGCGCCAGCAGCGGGGACACCCACTCGGGGCAGTACTTC. This codes for CASSGDTHSGQYF.

J is TRBJ2-5 and V is TRBV29-1; TRBD2 might be the D (6 bases). Germline values: CDR1 SQVTM, CDR2 ANQGSEA. This CDR3 has 12 amino acids. DNA of the CDR3: TGCAGTATTGGGGGGTCGACAGAGACCCAGTACTTC. Its protein product is CSIGGSTETQYF.

V gene TRBV4-1 combines with J gene TRBJ2-5; TRBD1 might be the D (5 bases). The CDR3 totals 13 residues. Trimming shortened V by 4 bases and J by 1 base, and 7 bases separated the two germline ends. Germline CDR1 MGHRA, CDR2 YSYEKL. The CDR3 protein is CASSRQGQETQYF. The DNA of the CDR3 is TGCGCCAGCAGCCGGCAGGGCCAAGAGACCCAGTACTTC.

The rearrangement links TRBV6-5 to TRBJ1-1, with TRBD1 as a possible D gene (5 bases). V gave up 6 bases and J gave up 7 bases, with 12 bases separating them. The CDR3 spans 12 residues. From germline, CDR1 is MNHEY and CDR2 SVGAGI. For the CDR3, the DNA is TGTGCCAGCAGCTCGGTCACAGGTGAAGCTTTCTTT. Its translation: CASSSVTGEAFF.

This clone was found a few times. The V call is TRBV5-1, the J call TRBJ2-1; 10 bases fit TRBD2. This CDR3 has 19 amino acids. The V gene end was trimmed by 4 bases and the J gene end by 0 bases; junction bases not matched to a gene: 13. Germline loops: CDR1 SGHRS, CDR2 YFSETQ. The CDR3 here is CASSLQSTSGDYSYNEQFF. The CDR3 DNA follows: TGCGCCAGCAGCCTCCAATCCACTAGCGGGGACTACTCCTACAATGAGCAGTTCTTC.

This clone was recorded only once. CDR3 DNA: TGCGCCAGCAGTCGGACAAACGGGGGAACTGAAGCTTTCTTT. It encodes CASSRTNGGTEAFF. The V and J genes are TRBV4-1 and TRBJ1-1, with a weak D call TRBD1 (5 bases). This CDR3 has 14 residues. Deletions cut 6 bases from V and 5 bases from J, with 16 bases between. Germline values: CDR1 MGHRA, CDR2 YSYEKL.

This clone has more than one count but fewer than ten. The chain uses TRBV29-1 and TRBJ2-3; the match to TRBD2 covers 9 bases. J was trimmed by 1 base and V by 7 bases; bases with no gene match: 6. Per germline, CDR1 SQVTM and CDR2 ANQGSEA. The CDR3 is made up of 14 amino acids. CDR3 sequence reads: CSATGLAGTDTQYF. The CDR3 coding sequence is TGCAGCGCCACGGGACTAGCAGGCACAGATACGCAGTATTTT.

This clone was detected a few times. This chain joins TRBV7-9 and TRBJ2-3, with D perhaps TRBD1 (5 bases). The germline CDR1 and CDR2 sequences are SEHNR and FQNEAQ (reference sequence). With 3 bases removed from V and 5 bases from J, the gap between germline ends came to 9 bases. The CDR3 has 13 amino acids. This CDR3 is CASSLAGLDTQYF. The CDR3 bases are TGTGCCAGCAGCTTGGCAGGGTTAGATACGCAGTATTTT. The whole variable domain, remainder taken from reference TRBV7-9 and TRBJ2-3, is DTGVSQNPRHKITKRGQNVTFRCDPISEHNRLYWYRQTLGQGPEFLTYFQNEAQLEKSRLLSDRFSAERPKGSFSTLEIQRTEQGDSAMYLCASSLAGLDTQYFGPGTRLTVL.

Only a few counts were recorded for this clone. V is TRBV28 and J is TRBJ2-7, with TRBD1 matching over 7 bases. V was pared by 3 bases and J by 4 bases, with 12 bases of the junction left unmatched. CDR1 MDHEN and CDR2 SYDVKM come from the germline V gene. The length of the CDR3 is 16 residues. In DNA form, the CDR3 reads TGTGCCAGCAGTTTTCAGACAGGGCCCACGGGATACGAGCAGTACTTC. This sequence encodes CASSFQTGPTGYEQYF.